This is a list of T cell receptor beta chains from one sample in a study of cytomegalovirus exposure and HLA in healthy donors. Data came from immunoSEQ multiplex PCR; TCRdb stores just in-frame clones and leaves some out. The table includes approximately 200,000 clones, 65% to 80% detected once. Sample: PBMCs. These TCRs come from a man between 40 and 49 years old in good health and CMV-seronegative. The CDR3 runs from the conserved cysteine through the conserved F or W. A D gene is named only where the DNA matches it firmly. Part of the rows lack a size; the others show once, few, many or a class for expanded clones.

d_gene: -
j_gene: TRBJ1-4
v_gene: TRBV5-1
len: 15
abundance: -
CDR3nt: TGCGCCAGCAGCTTGCATCCCTCTCGGGGTGAAAAACTGTTTTTT
CDR3aa: CASSLHPSRGEKLFF

d_gene: TRBD1
j_gene: TRBJ1-5
v_gene: TRBV7-9
len: 13
abundance: -
CDR3nt: TGTGCCAGCAGCGCGGACAGGGGACAGCCCCAGCATTTT
CDR3aa: CASSADRGQPQHF

d_gene: TRBD1
j_gene: TRBJ2-2
v_gene: TRBV4-2
len: 17
abundance: -
CDR3nt: TGTGCCAGCAGCCAAGATCCGACAGGGGGTAGGACCGGGGAGCTGTTTTTT
CDR3aa: CASSQDPTGGRTGELFF

d_gene: -
j_gene: TRBJ1-5
v_gene: TRBV7-9
len: 16
abundance: -
CDR3nt: TGTGCCAGCAGCCGATGGGGCGGGGGAGCGAGTCAGCCCCAGCATTTT
CDR3aa: CASSRWGGGASQPQHF

d_gene: -
j_gene: TRBJ2-3
v_gene: TRBV4-2
len: 12
abundance: -
CDR3nt: TGTGCCAGCAGCGCTGCGAGGGATACGCAGTATTTT
CDR3aa: CASSAARDTQYF

d_gene: -
j_gene: TRBJ2-1
v_gene: TRBV7-9
len: 15
abundance: -
CDR3nt: TGTGCCAGCAGCTTCATCCGGGTGTCCTACAATGAGCAGTTCTTC
CDR3aa: CASSFIRVSYNEQFF

d_gene: TRBD1
j_gene: TRBJ2-7
v_gene: TRBV18
len: 15
abundance: -
CDR3nt: TGTGCCAGCTCACCAGAACAGGGGGCGGGTTACGAGCAGTACTTC
CDR3aa: CASSPEQGAGYEQYF

d_gene: -
j_gene: TRBJ1-5
v_gene: TRBV7-9
len: 12
abundance: few
CDR3nt: TGTGCCAGCACGCAGGAGGCCCAGCCCCAGCATTTT
CDR3aa: CASTQEAQPQHF

d_gene: TRBD1
j_gene: TRBJ1-5
v_gene: TRBV9
len: 16
abundance: -
CDR3nt: TGTGCCAGCAGTCCCGCCGGGACAGGAAACAATCAGCCCCAGCATTTT
CDR3aa: CASSPAGTGNNQPQHF

d_gene: TRBD1
j_gene: TRBJ1-1
v_gene: TRBV9
len: 16
abundance: -
CDR3nt: TGTGCCAGCAGCGTAGACGGGCAGGGGGGGAACACTGAAGCTTTCTTT
CDR3aa: CASSVDGQGGNTEAFF

d_gene: TRBD1
j_gene: TRBJ2-7
v_gene: TRBV5-4
len: 15
abundance: -
CDR3nt: TGTGCCAGCAGCCGAGTTGGGACAGGGAGTTGGGAGCAGTACTTC
CDR3aa: CASSRVGTGSWEQYF

d_gene: -
j_gene: TRBJ2-7
v_gene: TRBV27
len: 13
abundance: once
CDR3nt: TGTGCCAGCAGTTTATATGGGGGGAACGAGCAGTACTTC
CDR3aa: CASSLYGGNEQYF

d_gene: -
j_gene: TRBJ2-7
v_gene: TRBV6-5
len: 16
abundance: -
CDR3nt: TGTGCCAGCAGTTACTCGAGCTTAAACCCCACCTACGAGCAGTACTTC
CDR3aa: CASSYSSLNPTYEQYF

d_gene: TRBD1
j_gene: TRBJ2-5
v_gene: TRBV14
len: 17
abundance: -
CDR3nt: TGTGCCAGCAGCCAATTTCCCCCGGGACAGGGGAAAGAGACCCAGTACTTC
CDR3aa: CASSQFPPGQGKETQYF

d_gene: -
j_gene: TRBJ2-7
v_gene: TRBV7-8
len: 13
abundance: -
CDR3nt: TGTGCCAGCAGCTTAGGACTGAGCTACGAGCAGTACTTC
CDR3aa: CASSLGLSYEQYF

d_gene: -
j_gene: TRBJ2-2
v_gene: TRBV27
len: 16
abundance: -
CDR3nt: TGTGCCAGCAGTTTATCGCGGCGAGCGGACACCGGGGAGCTGTTTTTT
CDR3aa: CASSLSRRADTGELFF

d_gene: TRBD2
j_gene: TRBJ2-1
v_gene: TRBV28
len: 16
abundance: once
CDR3nt: TGTGCCAGCAGGGGAACCGGGACTATCCGTTACAATGAGCAGTTCTTC
CDR3aa: CASRGTGTIRYNEQFF

d_gene: -
j_gene: TRBJ1-2
v_gene: TRBV7-2
len: 14
abundance: -
CDR3nt: TGTGCCAGCAGCCGTGGACAGATCTTTAACGGCTACACCTTC
CDR3aa: CASSRGQIFNGYTF

d_gene: TRBD1
j_gene: TRBJ1-1
v_gene: TRBV7-7
len: 13
abundance: few
CDR3nt: TGTGCCAGCAGCTTAGGGACAGGCACTGAAGCTTTCTTT
CDR3aa: CASSLGTGTEAFF

d_gene: TRBD1
j_gene: TRBJ1-5
v_gene: TRBV6-5
len: 15
abundance: -
CDR3nt: TGTGCCAGCAGGTCCCTACAGGGGCCCAATCAGCCCCAGCATTTT
CDR3aa: CASRSLQGPNQPQHF

d_gene: -
j_gene: TRBJ2-7
v_gene: TRBV2
len: 11
abundance: -
CDR3nt: TGTGCCAGCAGCGGTAAATACGAGCAGTACTTC
CDR3aa: CASSGKYEQYF

d_gene: -
j_gene: TRBJ2-5
v_gene: TRBV4-1
len: 12
abundance: -
CDR3nt: TGCGCCAGCAGCCAAGATCGAGAGACCCAGTACTTC
CDR3aa: CASSQDRETQYF

d_gene: -
j_gene: TRBJ2-7
v_gene: TRBV21-1
len: 12
abundance: -
CDR3nt: TGTGCCTTACCCGGGATCTCCTACGAGCAGTACTTC
CDR3aa: CALPGISYEQYF

d_gene: -
j_gene: TRBJ1-1
v_gene: TRBV7-9
len: 15
abundance: -
CDR3nt: TGTGTCACCCCAGGGTCGTTTCGGGTGAACACTGAAGCTTTCTTT
CDR3aa: CVTPGSFRVNTEAFF

d_gene: TRBD1
j_gene: TRBJ1-1
v_gene: TRBV29-1
len: 14
abundance: -
CDR3nt: TGCAGCGTGGTCCGGGACAGGCAGAACACTGAAGCTTTCTTT
CDR3aa: CSVVRDRQNTEAFF

d_gene: TRBD1
j_gene: TRBJ1-2
v_gene: TRBV2
len: 12
abundance: -
CDR3nt: TGTGCCAGCAGTGATTCCCCGGACAGGATCCCCTTC
CDR3aa: CASSDSPDRIPF

d_gene: TRBD1
j_gene: TRBJ2-2
v_gene: TRBV27
len: 16
abundance: -
CDR3nt: TGTGCCAGCAGTTTATTAGGGACAGGGGGCACCGGGGAGCTGTTTTTT
CDR3aa: CASSLLGTGGTGELFF

d_gene: -
j_gene: TRBJ2-1
v_gene: TRBV5-1
len: 14
abundance: -
CDR3nt: TGCGCCAGCAGCTTGGCTGGGACTTACAATGAGCAGTTCTTC
CDR3aa: CASSLAGTYNEQFF

d_gene: TRBD2
j_gene: TRBJ2-7
v_gene: TRBV11-2
len: 16
abundance: few
CDR3nt: TGTGCCAGCGGGGATTCGAGCGGGAGGGCCTCCCACGAGCAGTACTTC
CDR3aa: CASGDSSGRASHEQYF

d_gene: -
j_gene: TRBJ1-1
v_gene: TRBV7-9
len: 14
abundance: few
CDR3nt: TGTGCCAGCAGCTTAGTGTCGCAGACTGCTGAAGCTTTCTTT
CDR3aa: CASSLVSQTAEAFF

d_gene: TRBD2
j_gene: TRBJ2-7
v_gene: TRBV7-9
len: 14
abundance: -
CDR3nt: TGTGCCAGCAGCTTGGCGGGAGGGACCTACGAGCAGTACTTC
CDR3aa: CASSLAGGTYEQYF

d_gene: TRBD2
j_gene: TRBJ2-2
v_gene: TRBV10-3
len: 15
abundance: -
CDR3nt: TGTGCCATCAGTGTACTAGCGGGAGGAACCGGGGAGCTGTTTTTT
CDR3aa: CAISVLAGGTGELFF

d_gene: TRBD1
j_gene: TRBJ1-1
v_gene: TRBV5-6
len: 13
abundance: -
CDR3nt: TGTGCCAGCGAGACAGGGATCAACACTGAAGCTTTCTTT
CDR3aa: CASETGINTEAFF

d_gene: TRBD2
j_gene: TRBJ2-4
v_gene: TRBV7-2
len: 17
abundance: -
CDR3nt: TGTGCCAGCAGCTTGCGCTTGGAGACTAGCGGGAGGAACATTCAGTACTTC
CDR3aa: CASSLRLETSGRNIQYF

d_gene: TRBD1
j_gene: TRBJ1-4
v_gene: TRBV5-6
len: 14
abundance: -
CDR3nt: TGTGCCAGCAGCTCCAACAGGGGTGGTGAAAAACTGTTTTTT
CDR3aa: CASSSNRGGEKLFF

d_gene: TRBD2
j_gene: TRBJ2-7
v_gene: TRBV6-6
len: 14
abundance: -
CDR3nt: TGTGCCAGCAGTCGGACTAGCGGCTCCTACGAGCAGTACTTC
CDR3aa: CASSRTSGSYEQYF

d_gene: TRBD1
j_gene: TRBJ1-2
v_gene: TRBV28
len: 15
abundance: few
CDR3nt: TGTGCCAGCAGTTCGGGGGGACAGGGGGACTATGGCTACACCTTC
CDR3aa: CASSSGGQGDYGYTF

d_gene: -
j_gene: TRBJ1-3
v_gene: TRBV4-1
len: 14
abundance: -
CDR3nt: TGCGCCAGCAGCCAAGCATCCCCTGGAAACACCATATATTTT
CDR3aa: CASSQASPGNTIYF

d_gene: -
j_gene: TRBJ1-5
v_gene: TRBV30
len: 15
abundance: -
CDR3nt: TGTGCCTGGGTACCCGCGGGGAAGAGCAATCAGCCCCAGCATTTT
CDR3aa: CAWVPAGKSNQPQHF

d_gene: -
j_gene: TRBJ2-2
v_gene: TRBV4-1
len: 14
abundance: -
CDR3nt: TGCGCCAGCAGCCAAGACTCCCTCGCCGGGGAGCTGTTTTTT
CDR3aa: CASSQDSLAGELFF

d_gene: -
j_gene: TRBJ1-6
v_gene: TRBV7-2
len: 16
abundance: -
CDR3nt: TGTGCCAGCAGCTCCGACAGGACCCCCTATAATTCACCCCTCCACTTT
CDR3aa: CASSSDRTPYNSPLHF

d_gene: -
j_gene: TRBJ2-7
v_gene: TRBV7-2
len: 11
abundance: -
CDR3nt: TGTGCCAGCAGCCGACTGTACGAGCAGTACTTC
CDR3aa: CASSRLYEQYF

d_gene: TRBD1
j_gene: TRBJ2-4
v_gene: TRBV28
len: 13
abundance: -
CDR3nt: TGTGCCAGCAATCCGGGACAGAAAAACATTCAGTACTTC
CDR3aa: CASNPGQKNIQYF

d_gene: TRBD1
j_gene: TRBJ2-7
v_gene: TRBV6-1
len: 15
abundance: -
CDR3nt: TGTGCCAGCAGAATCGGACAGGGATGGGCTTACGAGCAGTACTTC
CDR3aa: CASRIGQGWAYEQYF

d_gene: -
j_gene: TRBJ2-3
v_gene: TRBV4-1
len: 14
abundance: -
CDR3nt: TGCGCCAGCAGCCAAGTATCGGGAGCAGATACGCAGTATTTT
CDR3aa: CASSQVSGADTQYF

d_gene: TRBD2
j_gene: TRBJ2-1
v_gene: TRBV28
len: 16
abundance: -
CDR3nt: TGTGCCAGCAGTTTATCCGGGACTAGCCGTTTTAATGAGCAGTTCTTC
CDR3aa: CASSLSGTSRFNEQFF

d_gene: -
j_gene: TRBJ1-5
v_gene: TRBV19
len: 14
abundance: -
CDR3nt: TGTGCCAGTAGTCCTTCAGGGAAAAGAAAGCCCCAGCATTTT
CDR3aa: CASSPSGKRKPQHF

d_gene: TRBD2
j_gene: TRBJ2-7
v_gene: TRBV28
len: 14
abundance: -
CDR3nt: TGTGCCAGCCGCACTAGCGGTCTATCCGACGAGCAGTACTTC
CDR3aa: CASRTSGLSDEQYF

d_gene: -
j_gene: TRBJ2-2
v_gene: TRBV30
len: 13
abundance: -
CDR3nt: TGTGCCTGGAGTGTCGGGAACACCGGGGAGCTGTTTTTT
CDR3aa: CAWSVGNTGELFF

d_gene: -
j_gene: TRBJ2-2
v_gene: TRBV27
len: 14
abundance: once
CDR3nt: TGTGCCAGCAGTTTACGCCGGGGGAGCCGGGAGCTGTTTTTT
CDR3aa: CASSLRRGSRELFF

d_gene: -
j_gene: TRBJ2-1
v_gene: TRBV7-3
len: 16
abundance: -
CDR3nt: TGTGCCAGCAGCTTCGACAGGACTAGCTCCTACAATGAGCAGTTCTTC
CDR3aa: CASSFDRTSSYNEQFF

d_gene: TRBD2
j_gene: TRBJ2-7
v_gene: TRBV29-1
len: 14
abundance: -
CDR3nt: TGCAGCATACTCGGGACTAGCGGTTTCTACGAGCAGTACTTC
CDR3aa: CSILGTSGFYEQYF

d_gene: TRBD2
j_gene: TRBJ2-5
v_gene: TRBV2
len: 12
abundance: -
CDR3nt: TGTGCCGGCACGGGGGGGGACCGGGAGCAGTACTTC
CDR3aa: CAGTGGDREQYF